The 21 T cell receptor beta chains below were found in one sample sequenced in a study of regulatory T cells in long-lasting Graves disease. For TCR beta, libraries came from iRepertoire HTBI primers and Arm-PCR of CDR3 regions. TCRdb ran MiXCR on the multiplex PCR reads and lists one entry per CDR3 protein. The sample lists approximately 400,000 distinct CDR3 sequences; 15% to 17% were seen once. Sample time point: newly diagnosed GD, antithyroid drugs for less than 3 months. Extracted RNA from PBMCs served as the source of the TCR library. Sequences were derived from peripheral blood mononuclear cells (PBMCs), sampled at new diagnosis, from a patient treated with antithyroid drugs. These receptors were obtained from a female donor with Graves disease.

This clonotype appeared a few times. This chain joins TRBV28 and TRBJ1-1; 8 bases match TRBD1. This CDR3 has 17 amino acids. Germline CDR1 and CDR2: MDHEN and SYDVKM. V lost 7 bases and J lost 4; bases outside the gene matches: 17. CDR3 region: CASIAPGQGLMTTEAFF. DNA for the CDR3: TGTGCCAGCATAGCCCCCGGACAGGGCCTTATGACCACTGAAGCTTTCTTT.

The rearrangement uses TRBV15 and TRBJ2-1, with 8 nucleotides matching TRBD2. The germline gives CDR1 LNHNV, CDR2 YYDKDF (reference sequence). The V gene end was trimmed by 8 bases and the J gene end by 6 bases; junction bases not matched to a gene: 6. The CDR3 loop spans 13 amino acids. In DNA, the CDR3 is TGTGCCACCTTACTCAGCGGGAGCAATGAGCAGTTCTTC. Protein sequence: CATLLSGSNEQFF.

This clonotype was detected many times. This rearrangement joins TRBV5-1 to TRBJ2-2; D call uncertain. The CDR3 contains 12 residues. Trimming pared 7 bases from V and 5 bases from J, leaving 9 bases between. In germline, CDR1 is SGHRS, CDR2 YFSETQ. The CDR3 region is CASQRTTGELFF. The CDR3 DNA reads as TGCGCCAGCCAGCGAACGACCGGGGAGCTGTTTTTT.

This clonotype was seen a few times. The rearrangement uses TRBV11-2 and TRBJ2-7; unclear D gene. The germline V gene has CDR1 SGHAT and CDR2 FQNNGV. The CDR3 covers 11 residues. With 5 bases removed from V and 2 bases from J, the gap between germline ends came to 4 bases. The CDR3 sequence: CASSHAYEQYF. CDR3 nucleotide sequence: TGTGCCAGCAGCCATGCCTACGAGCAGTACTTC.

This clonotype has a count of ten or more. This chain connects TRBV6-1 to TRBJ1-6; D might be TRBD1 (6 bases). Per germline, CDR1 MNHNS and CDR2 SASEGT. There are 13 residues in the CDR3. The V gene lost 5 bases and the J gene lost 16 bases, with 18 bases spanning the gap. The CDR3 spells CASSPTDRQVLHF. For the CDR3, the DNA is TGTGCCAGCAGTCCCACCGATCGACAGGTTCTCCACTTT.

This clonotype was found many times. The gene calls are TRBV4-1 and TRBJ2-7; the match to TRBD1 covers 7 bases. Germline V lookup: CDR1 MGHRA, CDR2 YSYEKL. This CDR3 is 16 amino acids long. The junction had 7 bases not matched to a gene; V was cut back by 0 bases and J by 2 bases. The chain's CDR3 is CASSQEGGTAPYEQYF. CDR3 bases: TGCGCCAGCAGCCAAGAAGGTGGGACAGCCCCCTACGAGCAGTACTTC.

A few counts support this clonotype. The rearrangement joins TRBV6-1 to TRBJ2-7, with 7 bases lining up with TRBD1. Germline CDR1 MNHNS, CDR2 SASEGT. The J segment lost 5 bases and the V segment lost 2 bases, leaving 6 bases of the junction unmatched. The CDR3 loop spans 14 amino acids. The CDR3 DNA is TGTGCCAGCAGTGAAAGGGGACAGTACGACGAGCAGTACTTC. Protein sequence: CASSERGQYDEQYF.

This clonotype was recorded many times. The chain couples TRBV11-2 to TRBJ2-1; 12 bases agree with TRBD2. The germline gives CDR1 SGHAT, CDR2 FQNNGV. Unmatched junction bases numbered 15, after V lost 0 bases and J lost 12 bases. This CDR3 is built from 18 residues. The CDR3 DNA sequence: TGTGCCAGCAGCTTAGATCTTACTAGCGGGAGGCGGGTAGTCGGGCAGTTCTTC. Translated: CASSLDLTSGRRVVGQFF.

This clonotype was seen a handful of times. V gene TRBV7-3 combines with J gene TRBJ2-2, with 7 bases that match TRBD2. Germline CDR1 and CDR2: SGHTA and FQGTGA. CDR3 length: 15 residues. The V gene end was trimmed by 5 bases and the J gene end by 2 bases; junction bases not matched to a gene: 5. The CDR3 is CASSRGGGNTGELFF. CDR3 DNA: TGTGCCAGCAGCCGCGGGGGAGGAAACACCGGGGAGCTGTTTTTT.

Points on this clonotype: A far larger clone lies a single base away; this is likely a read error. The rearrangement joins TRBV7-8 to TRBJ2-7; 12 nucleotides align to TRBD2. Germline trimming cut 4 bases from V and 7 bases from J; bases unmatched to any gene: 17. Germline CDR1 SGHVS, CDR2 FQNEAQ. This CDR3 is 18 amino acids long. In nucleotides, the CDR3 is TGTGCCAGCAGCTCCCACCGAGGACTAGCGGGACGGGGCCAGGAGCAGTACTTC. This gives the protein CASSSHRGLAGRGQEQYF.

A few counts support this clonotype. A much more abundant neighbour one base away suggests this may be a read error. The rearrangement joins TRBV10-3 to TRBJ1-1, with 9 nucleotides matching TRBD1. This CDR3 is 14 amino acids long. The germline V gene has CDR1 ENHRY and CDR2 SYGVKD. The CDR3 DNA sequence: TGTGCCATCAGTGACCCGGACAGGGGTACTGAAGCTCTCTTT. As protein: CAISDPDRGTEALF.

The gene calls are TRBV19 and TRBJ2-3; D remains ambiguous. This CDR3 is built from 16 residues. Germline values: CDR1 LNHDA, CDR2 SQIVND (reference sequence). The V end was cut by 7 bases, the J end by 0 bases, with 17 bases between. CDR3 sequence reads: CASTQVFGSSTDTQYF. The CDR3 DNA reads as TGTGCCAGTACCCAAGTTTTCGGCAGCAGCACAGATACGCAGTATTTT.

In this sample, this clonotype turned up many times. The rearrangement links TRBV28 to TRBJ2-6, with D perhaps TRBD1 (6 bases). Germline V gene sequence: CDR1 MDHEN, CDR2 SYDVKM. This CDR3 comprises 17 residues. Trimming pared 5 bases from V and 4 bases from J, leaving 18 bases between. Here the CDR3 reads CASSHPGQSAGANVLTF. CDR3 DNA sequence: TGTGCCAGCAGTCACCCGGGACAATCCGCCGGGGCCAACGTCCTGACTTTC.

This clonotype has a count of ten or more. The chain uses TRBV3-1 and TRBJ1-1; D not resolved. The CDR3 length is 16 residues. V was shortened by 0 bases and J by 2 bases, with 13 bases between the two germline ends. CDR1 LGHDT and CDR2 YNNKEL come from the germline V gene (reference sequence). CDR3 region: CASSQELEEINTEAFF. CDR3 nucleotide sequence: TGTGCCAGCAGCCAAGAGTTAGAGGAGATAAACACTGAAGCTTTCTTT.

The chain is built from TRBV9 and TRBJ2-3, with D possibly being TRBD2 (6 bases). CDR1 and CDR2 from the germline V gene are SGDLS and YYNGEE. The CDR3 loop spans 17 amino acids. V lost 4 bases to trimming and J lost 2 bases, with 20 bases between them. The CDR3 DNA reads TGTGCCAGCAGCCACCCCGTCGGGGACTTCCCCACAGATACGCAGTATTTT. Translating gives CASSHPVGDFPTDTQYF.

This clonotype was found many times. The chain has TRBV7-9 and TRBJ2-1; D unresolved. Germline V lookup: CDR1 SEHNR, CDR2 FQNEAQ (reference sequence). The germline V and J ends were trimmed by 5 bases and 3 bases, with 11 bases remaining between them. The CDR3 sequence is 14 residues long. Here the CDR3 DNA reads TGTGCCAGCAGCCCCCCGGACGGCTACAATGAGCAGTTCTTC. It is translated as CASSPPDGYNEQFF.

The table lists this clonotype with many counts. This chain links TRBV19 with TRBJ1-1; D is unresolved. The CDR3 length is 15 residues. The germline V gene encodes CDR1 LNHDA and CDR2 SQIVND (reference sequence). Trimming left V 0 bases short and J 0 bases short, with 8 bases between. CDR3 sequence reads: CASSIEGYLNTEAFF. The CDR3 DNA sequence: TGTGCCAGTAGTATAGAAGGATACCTGAACACTGAAGCTTTCTTT.

The chain uses TRBV3-1 and TRBJ1-4, with 7 positions matching TRBD1. CDR1 is LGHDT and CDR2 is YNNKEL in the germline V gene (reference sequence). Trimming removed 4 bases from V and 4 bases from J; junction bases left unmatched: 3. The CDR3 sequence is 14 residues long. The CDR3 nucleotides read TGTGCCAGCAGCCGGGGGGACAGTAATGAAAAACTGTTTTTT. Translation: CASSRGDSNEKLFF.

The sample holds a few counts of this clonotype. J is TRBJ2-2 and V is TRBV5-4, with 11 nucleotides matching TRBD2. Germline trimming cut 6 bases from V and 9 bases from J; bases unmatched to any gene: 7. Looked up from germline, CDR1 is SGHNT and CDR2 is YYREEE (reference sequence). There are 14 residues in the CDR3. Here the CDR3 reads CASKIAGGPRELFF. CDR3 sequence (DNA): TGTGCCAGCAAGATAGCGGGGGGGCCCCGGGAGCTGTTTTTT.

At least ten counts were recorded for this clonotype. The genes are TRBV11-2 and TRBJ2-1; TRBD2 is a possible D gene (5 bases). CDR1 is SGHAT, CDR2 FQNNGV, per germline. Trimming removed 5 bases at V and 10 bases at J, with 9 bases between. There are 11 residues in the CDR3. This CDR3 is CASSLAREQFF. CDR3 sequence (DNA): TGTGCCAGCAGCCTAGCAAGGGAGCAGTTCTTC.

This clonotype was found many times. J is TRBJ1-1 and V is TRBV27; no definite D call. The germline gives CDR1 MNHEY, CDR2 SMNVEV (reference sequence). V lost 5 bases to trimming and J lost 4 bases, with 14 bases between them. The length of the CDR3 is 14 residues. The CDR3 region is CASSPRLWSTEAFF. For the CDR3, the DNA is TGTGCCAGCAGTCCACGTCTATGGTCCACTGAAGCTTTCTTT.